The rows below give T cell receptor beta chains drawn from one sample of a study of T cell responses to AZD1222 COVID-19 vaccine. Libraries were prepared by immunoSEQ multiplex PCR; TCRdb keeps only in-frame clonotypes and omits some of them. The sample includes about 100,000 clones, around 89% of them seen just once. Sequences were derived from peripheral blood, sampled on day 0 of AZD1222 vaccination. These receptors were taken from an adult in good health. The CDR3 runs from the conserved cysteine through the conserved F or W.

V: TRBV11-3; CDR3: CASHRDGGMNTEAFF
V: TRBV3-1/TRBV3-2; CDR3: CASSQGGANVLTF
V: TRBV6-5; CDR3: CAIAAQVNYGYTF
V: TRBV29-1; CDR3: CRAGDRGGEQYF
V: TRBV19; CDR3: CASSMDSFSYNSPLHF
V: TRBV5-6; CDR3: CASTTGELKTQYF
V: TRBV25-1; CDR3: CATSGRGRYGYTF
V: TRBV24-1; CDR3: CATSDLRQGDPNEQFF
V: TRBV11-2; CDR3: CASSSVGSGNTIYF
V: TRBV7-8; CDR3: CASSSAGSSYEQYF
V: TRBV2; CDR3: CATARDHNEKLFF
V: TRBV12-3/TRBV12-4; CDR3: CASSLARDTEAFF
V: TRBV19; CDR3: CASSIFLVRGRDSEAFF
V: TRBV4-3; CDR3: CASSRSGQRDSPLHF
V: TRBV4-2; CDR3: CASGKTGTGNTIYF